This is a list of T cell receptor beta chains from one sample in a study of OX40 agonist ivuxolimab in advanced cancers. Generated by immunoSEQ multiplex PCR, the TCRdb table keeps only in-frame clones and is missing some. The table shows 60,000 to 95,000 clones, with approximately 85% occurring only once. This sample comprised CD4+ or CD8+ T cells sorted from blood, obtained in a trial of the OX40 agonist ivuxolimab. The receptors originated from an adult with an advanced solid tumor such as melanoma, head and neck, liver or kidney cancer. The CDR3 runs from the conserved cysteine through the conserved F or W. A D gene is named only where the DNA matches it firmly. Expanded clones get a size class; other rows say once, few or many, or leave the size out.

TRBV23-1	TRBJ2-3	TRBD2	few	CASSQSTAGADTQYF	TGCGCCAGCAGTCAATCGACAGCGGGAGCAGATACGCAGTATTTT
TRBV4-2	TRBJ1-2	TRBD1	.	CASSHRQGRGYTF	TGTGCCAGCAGCCATAGACAGGGGCGAGGCTACACCTTC
TRBV5-1	TRBJ2-3	TRBD2	.	CASSLVSGRVTDTQYF	TGCGCCAGCAGCTTGGTTAGCGGGAGGGTCACAGATACGCAGTATTTT
TRBV4-2	TRBJ2-7	TRBD1	few	CASSPTLLGQGWGEQYF	TGTGCCAGCAGCCCTACACTCCTGGGACAGGGATGGGGCGAGCAGTACTTC
TRBV6-1	TRBJ2-7	TRBD1	.	CASSESAGGTYEQYF	TGTGCCAGCAGTGAATCGGCAGGGGGTACCTACGAGCAGTACTTC
TRBV5-1	TRBJ2-3	TRBD2	.	CASSLWAGGLTDTQYF	TGCGCCAGCAGCTTGTGGGCGGGAGGGCTTACAGATACGCAGTATTTT
TRBV6-1	TRBJ2-7	.	.	CASSASIGGYEQYF	TGTGCCAGCAGTGCTTCTATAGGGGGCTACGAGCAGTACTTC
TRBV4-1	TRBJ2-7	.	.	CASSRGRQSSYEQYF	TGCGCCAGCAGCCGCGGACGCCAGAGCTCCTACGAGCAGTACTTC
TRBV5-6	TRBJ1-3	.	.	CASSPTISGNTIYF	TGTGCCAGCAGCCCGACGATCTCTGGAAACACCATATATTTT
TRBV12-5	TRBJ2-5	.	.	CASGLVGALYQETQYF	TGTGCTAGTGGTTTGGTCGGGGCCTTATACCAAGAGACCCAGTACTTC
TRBV18	TRBJ2-1	TRBD2	.	CASSQTLAGGNEQFF	TGTGCCAGCTCCCAGACACTAGCGGGAGGCAATGAGCAGTTCTTC
TRBV10-1	TRBJ2-5	.	.	CASSEGSAGQETQYF	TGCGCCAGCAGTGAAGGCAGCGCGGGCCAAGAGACCCAGTACTTC
TRBV10-3	TRBJ2-4	TRBD2	.	CAISETGGTAKNIQYF	TGTGCCATCAGTGAGACGGGAGGCACAGCCAAAAACATTCAGTACTTC
TRBV19	TRBJ2-7	.	.	CASSPGFGSYEQYF	TGTGCCAGTAGTCCCGGATTTGGCTCCTACGAGCAGTACTTC
TRBV6-1	TRBJ1-2	.	.	CASTSQGRDGYTF	TGTGCCAGCACGTCCCAGGGTCGGGATGGCTACACCTTC
TRBV5-1	TRBJ2-2	TRBD2	.	CASSLLAGDTGELFF	TGCGCCAGCAGCTTACTAGCGGGAGACACCGGGGAGCTGTTTTTT
TRBV5-6	TRBJ1-1	.	.	CASSLGGLNTEAFF	TGTGCCAGCAGCTTGGGGGGTTTGAACACTGAAGCTTTCTTT
TRBV30	TRBJ2-7	.	once	CAWSYLGYEQYF	TGTGCCTGGAGTTATCTAGGCTACGAGCAGTACTTC
TRBV5-6	TRBJ2-5	.	.	CASSLVGRMETQYF	TGTGCCAGCAGCTTGGTGGGAAGAATGGAGACCCAGTACTTC
TRBV11-2	TRBJ1-1	TRBD1	once	CASSLGTGAPTEAFF	TGTGCCAGCAGCTTAGGGACAGGGGCTCCCACTGAAGCTTTCTTT
TRBV7-2	TRBJ2-1	.	.	CASSLAGDATYNEQFF	TGTGCCAGCAGCTTAGCGGGGGATGCTACCTACAATGAGCAGTTCTTC
TRBV6-5	TRBJ2-1	TRBD2	.	CASSYSTSGRWDEQFF	TGTGCCAGCAGTTACTCGACTAGCGGGAGGTGGGATGAGCAGTTCTTC
TRBV5-1	TRBJ2-3	.	.	CASSLGTPSTDTQYF	TGCGCCAGCAGCTTGGGGACGCCTAGCACAGATACGCAGTATTTT
TRBV29-1	TRBJ2-2	.	.	CSAIGTPNTGELFF	TGCAGCGCGATAGGGACGCCGAACACCGGGGAGCTGTTTTTT
TRBV19	TRBJ2-3	TRBD2	.	CASTSGPSTDTQYF	TGTGCCAGTACTAGCGGCCCTAGCACAGATACGCAGTATTTT
TRBV19	TRBJ1-2	TRBD1	few	CASSPTFLGGSGYTF	TGTGCCAGTAGTCCCACCTTTCTAGGGGGCAGTGGCTACACCTTC
TRBV19	TRBJ1-6	.	.	CASSIAGSNSPLHF	TGTGCCAGTAGTATAGCCGGGAGCAATTCACCCCTCCACTTT
TRBV28	TRBJ2-5	.	.	CASRPTGQETQYF	TGTGCCAGCAGGCCGACAGGACAAGAGACCCAGTACTTC
TRBV19	TRBJ2-7	TRBD1	.	CASSLPGQGREQYF	TGTGCCAGTAGTCTCCCGGGACAGGGGAGGGAGCAGTACTTC